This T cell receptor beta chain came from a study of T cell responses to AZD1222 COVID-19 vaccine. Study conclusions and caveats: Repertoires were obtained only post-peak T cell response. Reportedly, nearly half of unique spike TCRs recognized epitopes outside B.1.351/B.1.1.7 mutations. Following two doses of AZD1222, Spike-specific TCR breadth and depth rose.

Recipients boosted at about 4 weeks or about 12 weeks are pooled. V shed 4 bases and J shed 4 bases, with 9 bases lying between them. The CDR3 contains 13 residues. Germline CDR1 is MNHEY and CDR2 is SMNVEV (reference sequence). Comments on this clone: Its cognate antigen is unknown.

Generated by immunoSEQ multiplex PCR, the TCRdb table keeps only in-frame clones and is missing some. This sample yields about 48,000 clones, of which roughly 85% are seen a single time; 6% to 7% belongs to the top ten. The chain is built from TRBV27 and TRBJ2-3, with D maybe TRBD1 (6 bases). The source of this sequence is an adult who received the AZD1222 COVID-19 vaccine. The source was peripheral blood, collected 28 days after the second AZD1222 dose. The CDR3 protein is CASSSPGADTQYF. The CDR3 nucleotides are TGTGCCAGCAGTTCTCCAGGGGCAGATACGCAGTATTTT.